This T cell receptor (beta chain) is drawn from a study of response to subunit inactivated influenza vaccine. Using its own MiXCR run on the RT-PCR reads, TCRdb lists one record per CDR3 protein. This repertoire shows about 520,000 distinct CDR3 sequences, approximately 7.7% found once; its top ten account for less than 15%. The V end lost 5 bases, the J end lost 4 bases, and 14 bases lay between the germline ends. Germline loops: CDR1 LGHNA, CDR2 YNFKEQ. The CDR3 runs 14 residues. This clonotype was counted at least ten times. This sample comprised PBMCs from blood, obtained approximately 25 months after vaccination. This TCR came from a man aged 45 to 70 who received an inactivated influenza vaccine. V usage is TRBV4-2 and J usage is TRBJ2-5, with a possible D match to TRBD1 (6 bases). Written as DNA, the CDR3 is TGTGCCAGCAGCGGAACAGGGTCTCGAGAGACCCAGTACTTC. Translation gives CASSGTGSRETQYF.